Listed below are T cell receptor beta chains from one sample, sequenced in a study of T cell responses to AZD1222 COVID-19 vaccine. The assay was immunoSEQ multiplex PCR, and TCRdb's table has in-frame clones only and misses some. The data show some 92,000 clones, approximately 90% seen once. Sequenced material: peripheral blood, taken on day 0 of AZD1222 vaccination. All receptors come from an adult in good health. The CDR3 runs from the conserved cysteine through the conserved F or W. A D gene is named only where the DNA matches it firmly. Clone size is not always given. Where it is, it says once, few, many or a class for expanded clones.

v_call	d_call	clone_size	j_call	cdr3_nt	cdr3_aa
TRBV2	NA	NA	TRBJ2-1	TGTGCCAGCACTAGGTCCCATGAGCAGTTCTTC	CASTRSHEQFF
TRBV7-2	NA	NA	TRBJ2-7	TGTGCCAGCAGCTTAGGCGGTAAGGCCTACGAGCAGTACTTC	CASSLGGKAYEQYF
TRBV10-3	TRBD1	NA	TRBJ2-3	TGTGCCGCCGCCGGGACAGGTCCCACAGATACGCAGTATTTT	CAAAGTGPTDTQYF
TRBV5-1	TRBD1	NA	TRBJ1-4	TGCGCCAGCAGTACCGGGACAGGGGGCTTGGAACTGTTTTTT	CASSTGTGGLELFF
TRBV19	NA	NA	TRBJ1-2	TGTGCCAGTAGTCAGGGCGACTATGGCTACACCTTC	CASSQGDYGYTF
TRBV7-6	TRBD1	NA	TRBJ1-6	TGTGCCAGCAGCTTAGGGGGGACAGTAAATTCACCCCTCCACTTT	CASSLGGTVNSPLHF
TRBV4-1	NA	NA	TRBJ1-2	TGCGCCAGCAGCCAAGTTGGCGGGGACGGCTATGGCTACACCTTC	CASSQVGGDGYGYTF
TRBV6-1	NA	NA	TRBJ1-5	TGTGCCAGCAGTGAAGGGGCAGGGAATCAGCCCCAGCATTTT	CASSEGAGNQPQHF
TRBV4-1	NA	NA	TRBJ1-5	TGCGCCAGCAGCCAAGGGGCGTTAAGCAATCAGCCCCAGCATTTT	CASSQGALSNQPQHF
TRBV5-1	TRBD1	few	TRBJ1-1	TGCGCCAGCAGCTGGACAGGGGGGAACACTGAAGCTTTCTTT	CASSWTGGNTEAFF
TRBV6-1	TRBD1	NA	TRBJ1-2	TGTGCCAGCAGTGTATGGGAGGGACAGGGAGGGATAGCCTATGGCTACACCTTC	CASSVWEGQGGIAYGYTF
TRBV6-5	NA	NA	TRBJ1-1	TGTGCCAGCAGTTACTCGCGGAGGAACACTGAAGCTTTCTTT	CASSYSRRNTEAFF
TRBV19	TRBD1	NA	TRBJ2-2	TGTGCCAGTAGTTTCGGACAGGGCGCCGGGGAGCTGTTTTTT	CASSFGQGAGELFF
TRBV24-1	NA	NA	TRBJ2-1	TGTGCCACCAGTGATTTCCGGGGATTTGAGCAGTTCTTC	CATSDFRGFEQFF
TRBV5-4	TRBD1	NA	TRBJ2-2	TGTGCCAGCAGCTTAGGGGGCTTAGGGACCGGGGAGCTGTTTTTT	CASSLGGLGTGELFF
TRBV20-1	NA	few	TRBJ2-7	TGCAGTGCCCTAACTCGTTACGAGCAGTACTTC	CSALTRYEQYF
TRBV9	NA	NA	TRBJ2-7	TGTGCCAGCAGCGTAGGCCCCGGGGCAGGATACTACGAGCAGTACTTC	CASSVGPGAGYYEQYF
TRBV20-1	TRBD2	NA	TRBJ2-5	TGCAGTGCTAGTCGACTAGCGGGAGGAGGGGAGACCCAGTACTTC	CSASRLAGGGETQYF
TRBV3-1/TRBV3-2	TRBD2	NA	TRBJ2-2	TGTGCCAGCAGCGCGACTAGCCGGAATGGGGCCGGGGAGCTGTTTTTT	CASSATSRNGAGELFF
TRBV28	NA	NA	TRBJ1-2	TGTGCCAGCAGTTTGGGGATCGTGGTTTCGGCTGGCTACACCTTC	CASSLGIVVSAGYTF
TRBV7-8	NA	NA	TRBJ1-2	TGTGCCAGCAGCTCCCCCGCGGGGCGGGAAAATAACTATGGCTACACCTTC	CASSSPAGRENNYGYTF
TRBV5-4	TRBD2	once	TRBJ2-5	TGTGCCAGCAGCCTCGGGACTAGCGGGCTCCAAGAGACCCAGTACTTC	CASSLGTSGLQETQYF
TRBV7-2	NA	NA	TRBJ1-4	TGTGCCAGCAGCTGGGGACACACTGAAAAACTGTTTTTT	CASSWGHTEKLFF
TRBV28	NA	NA	TRBJ1-5	TGTGCCAGCAGTTTGGAACGCAGGCAGCCCCAGCATTTT	CASSLERRQPQHF
TRBV27	TRBD1	NA	TRBJ1-6	TGTGCCAGCAGTTTCCGGGACAGGGGCCATAATTCACCCCTCCACTTT	CASSFRDRGHNSPLHF
TRBV27	NA	NA	TRBJ1-1	TGTGCCAGCAGTCCTCCGCAGGTAAGGGTGGCTGAAGCTTTCTTT	CASSPPQVRVAEAFF
TRBV4-2	TRBD1	NA	TRBJ2-7	TGTGCCAGCAGCCAAGCCGAGGGACAGGGCGAGCAGTACTTC	CASSQAEGQGEQYF
TRBV5-1	NA	NA	TRBJ2-7	TGCGCCAGCAGCGGATCCCCGACCTACGCCTACGAGCAGTACTTC	CASSGSPTYAYEQYF
TRBV6-2/TRBV6-3	NA	NA	TRBJ2-2	TGTGCCAGCAGTGGCTCGCGCACCGGGGAGCTGTTTTTT	CASSGSRTGELFF
TRBV12-3/TRBV12-4	NA	NA	TRBJ1-2	TGTGCCAGCAGTTTCCCGGAGAACTATGGCTACACCTTC	CASSFPENYGYTF
TRBV18	TRBD1	NA	TRBJ1-4	TGTGCCAGCTCACCGGAAAGGACAGGGGCTGAAAAACTGTTTTTT	CASSPERTGAEKLFF
TRBV3-1/TRBV3-2	TRBD2	NA	TRBJ2-5	TGTGCCAGCAGCCTGAAACGGATCGGTGGGCTAGCGGGAGGAGAGACCCAGTACTTC	CASSLKRIGGLAGGETQYF
TRBV13	TRBD1	NA	TRBJ1-3	TGTGCCAGCAGCTCCCCGACAGGGGGCGTCGGAAACACCATATATTTT	CASSSPTGGVGNTIYF
TRBV15	NA	NA	TRBJ2-3	TGTGCCACCAGCAGAGATTACCCAGATACGCAGTATTTT	CATSRDYPDTQYF
TRBV6-6	NA	once	TRBJ1-1	TGTGCCAGCAGCCCGACAGCGAACACTGAAGCTTTCTTT	CASSPTANTEAFF
TRBV6-5	NA	NA	TRBJ2-7	TGTGCCAGCAGCCGGGTCTTTACAGGAACCTACGAGCAGTACTTC	CASSRVFTGTYEQYF
TRBV19	TRBD2	NA	TRBJ2-7	TGTGCCAGTAAGCCCGTCGGGAAGGGGAGGGTCCGCGGGGAGTACTTC	CASKPVGKGRVRGEYF
TRBV4-2	NA	NA	TRBJ1-5	TGTGCCAGCAGCCAAGGTGCCCTTGGGGGTTTCCAGCCCCAGCATTTT	CASSQGALGGFQPQHF
TRBV6-5	NA	NA	TRBJ2-5	TGTGCCAGCAGTTACTCTGGGCAGATACAAGAGACCCAGTACTTC	CASSYSGQIQETQYF
TRBV5-4	TRBD1	NA	TRBJ1-2	TGTGCCAGCAGCCGGGACACACAGGGGTATGGCTACACCTTC	CASSRDTQGYGYTF
TRBV28	NA	NA	TRBJ2-1	TGTGCCAGCACCCCGAGCACAGTTCCCTACAATGAGCAGTTCTTC	CASTPSTVPYNEQFF
TRBV7-9	TRBD1	NA	TRBJ1-2	TGTGCCAGCAGCTTTCCGGGACAGGATCGCTACACCTTC	CASSFPGQDRYTF
TRBV30	TRBD1	NA	TRBJ1-4	TGTGCCTCCTTGGGACAGGGGAATGAAAAACTGTTTTTT	CASLGQGNEKLFF
TRBV4-1	NA	NA	TRBJ1-5	TGCGCCAGCAGCCAAGTAAACCTCGTGGGGCGGTATAGCAATCAGCCCCAGCATTTT	CASSQVNLVGRYSNQPQHF
TRBV12-3/TRBV12-4	TRBD1	NA	TRBJ1-2	TGTGCCAGCATCTACAGGGGTGGCTACACCTTC	CASIYRGGYTF
TRBV3-1/TRBV3-2	NA	NA	TRBJ2-5	TGTGCCAGCAGCCAAGCTGGTGGGTCCCAGTACTTC	CASSQAGGSQYF
TRBV2	TRBD1	NA	TRBJ2-7	TGTGCCAGCGGTTTCGCCCGTCCGGGACAGGGGGCAAGCGAGCAGTACTTC	CASGFARPGQGASEQYF
TRBV3-1/TRBV3-2	NA	NA	TRBJ1-2	TGTGCCAGCAGCCAAGTGGAGGGGGGGCGAAACTATGGCTACACCTTC	CASSQVEGGRNYGYTF
TRBV7-6	TRBD2	NA	TRBJ2-7	TGTGCCAGCAGCGCCAGGGACTACCTCTACGAGCAGTACTTC	CASSARDYLYEQYF
TRBV5-1	NA	NA	TRBJ2-1	TGCGCCAGCAGCGCCGGACAGTACAATGAGCAGTTCTTC	CASSAGQYNEQFF
TRBV19	TRBD1	NA	TRBJ1-1	TGTGCCAGTAGTATAAGCAGGGGGGATGCGAAGGCTTTCTTT	CASSISRGDAKAFF
TRBV27	TRBD2	NA	TRBJ2-2	TGTGCCAGCAGTCCGGGGGGGCCCGGGGAGCTGTTTTTT	CASSPGGPGELFF
TRBV6-2/TRBV6-3	NA	NA	TRBJ1-1	TGTGCCAGCAGTTATACCCGGCTGAACACTGAAGCTTTCTTT	CASSYTRLNTEAFF
TRBV10-3	TRBD1	NA	TRBJ1-1	TGTGCCATCAGTCCCGGGACAGGGAAAGGGGCCACTGAAGCTTTCTTT	CAISPGTGKGATEAFF
TRBV7-8	NA	once	TRBJ1-6	TGTGCCAGCAGCCCTGGCGAGTCTTCACCCCTCCACTTT	CASSPGESSPLHF